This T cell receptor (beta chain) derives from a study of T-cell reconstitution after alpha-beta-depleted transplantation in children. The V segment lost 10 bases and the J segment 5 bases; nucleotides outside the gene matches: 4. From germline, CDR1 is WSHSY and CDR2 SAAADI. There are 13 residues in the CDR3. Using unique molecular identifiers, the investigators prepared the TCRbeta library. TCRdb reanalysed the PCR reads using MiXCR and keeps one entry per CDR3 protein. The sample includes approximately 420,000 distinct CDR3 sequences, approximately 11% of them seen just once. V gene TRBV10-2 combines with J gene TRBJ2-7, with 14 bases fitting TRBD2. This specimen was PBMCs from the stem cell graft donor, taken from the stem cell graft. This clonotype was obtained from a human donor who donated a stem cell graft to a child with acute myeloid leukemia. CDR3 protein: CATGLAGVHEQYF. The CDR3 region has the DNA TGCGCCACGGGACTAGCGGGAGTCCACGAGCAGTACTTC.